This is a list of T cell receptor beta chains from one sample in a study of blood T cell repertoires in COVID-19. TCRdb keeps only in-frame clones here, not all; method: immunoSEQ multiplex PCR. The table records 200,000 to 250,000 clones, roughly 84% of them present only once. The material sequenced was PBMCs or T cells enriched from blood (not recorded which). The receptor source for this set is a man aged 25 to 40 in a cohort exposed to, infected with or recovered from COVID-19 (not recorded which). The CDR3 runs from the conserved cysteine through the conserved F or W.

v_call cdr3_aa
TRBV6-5 CASSYQGSPYEQYF
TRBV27 CASSPGTGPSYEQYF
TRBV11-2 CASSFYRGQYEQFF
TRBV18 CASSSTGGYTF
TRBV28 CASSFLPGTRRGTQYF
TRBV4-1 CASSQDDSTEAFF
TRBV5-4 CASSHLGGAGEKLFF
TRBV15 CATSRDNGPTNEKLFF
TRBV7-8 CASSPDRGTAFF
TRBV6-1 CASSEASPTGGYEQYF
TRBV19 CASRPRQGGLNTIYF